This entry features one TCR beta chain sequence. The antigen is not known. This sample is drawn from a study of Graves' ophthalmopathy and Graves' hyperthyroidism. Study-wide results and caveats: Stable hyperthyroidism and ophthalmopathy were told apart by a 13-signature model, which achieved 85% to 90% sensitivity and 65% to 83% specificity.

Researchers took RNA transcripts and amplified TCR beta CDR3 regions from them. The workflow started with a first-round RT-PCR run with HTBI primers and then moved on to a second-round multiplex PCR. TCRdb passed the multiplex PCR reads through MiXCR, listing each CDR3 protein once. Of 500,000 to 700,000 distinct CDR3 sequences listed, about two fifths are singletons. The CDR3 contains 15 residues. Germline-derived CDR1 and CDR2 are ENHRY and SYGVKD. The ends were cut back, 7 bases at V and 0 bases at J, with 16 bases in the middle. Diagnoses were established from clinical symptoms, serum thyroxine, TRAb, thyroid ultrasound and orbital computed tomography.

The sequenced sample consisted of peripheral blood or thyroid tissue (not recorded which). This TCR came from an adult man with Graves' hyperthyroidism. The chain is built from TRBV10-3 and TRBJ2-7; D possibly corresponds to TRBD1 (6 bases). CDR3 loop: CAIKTNTGNSYEQYF. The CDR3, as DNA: TGTGCCATCAAAACAAATACAGGGAACTCCTACGAGCAGTACTTC.